These T cell receptor beta chains were read from a single sample in a study of post-analysis software for immune sequencing data. TCRdb ran MiXCR on the PCR reads and lists one entry per CDR3 protein. The data hold around 190,000 distinct CDR3 sequences, with roughly 28% observed a single time. The sequenced material came from blood. Receptor source: a girl younger than 18 with multiple sclerosis. The CDR3 runs from the conserved cysteine through the conserved F or W. The order of the fields is V gene, D gene, J gene, clone size, CDR3 protein, CDR3 DNA. A D gene is named only where the DNA matches it firmly. Only some rows state a clone size, as once, few, many or a class for expanded clones.

V: TRBV20-1; D: .; J: TRBJ2-1; size: few; CDR3: CSARVGVGYNEQFF; DNA: TGCAGTGCTAGAGTCGGGGTGGGTTACAATGAGCAGTTCTTC
V: TRBV14; D: .; J: TRBJ2-3; size: .; CDR3: CASSQNTDTQYF; DNA: TGTGCCAGCAGCCAAAACACAGATACGCAGTATTTT
V: TRBV6-2/TRBV6-3; D: TRBD1; J: TRBJ2-7; size: few; CDR3: CASSYRGQVGYEQYF; DNA: TGTGCCAGCAGTTACCGGGGACAGGTCGGGTACGAGCAGTACTTC
V: TRBV5-1; D: .; J: TRBJ2-3; size: .; CDR3: CASSLKQRTQSTDTQYF; DNA: TGCGCCAGCAGCTTGAAGCAAAGGACACAAAGCACAGATACGCAGTATTTT
V: TRBV6-1; D: .; J: TRBJ2-7; size: .; CDR3: CASSEGWTRSYEQYF; DNA: TGTGCCAGCAGTGAAGGATGGACGCGCTCCTACGAGCAGTACTTC
V: TRBV5-6; D: .; J: TRBJ2-2; size: few; CDR3: CASSLTLAGELFF; DNA: TGTGCCAGCAGCTTGACTCTAGCCGGGGAGCTGTTTTTT
V: TRBV14; D: TRBD1; J: TRBJ1-6; size: .; CDR3: CASSQDRARSSPLHF; DNA: TGTGCCAGCAGCCAGGACAGGGCGCGAAGTTCACCCCTCCACTTT
V: TRBV30; D: TRBD1; J: TRBJ1-6; size: few; CDR3: CAWRAGTAFSPLHF; DNA: TGTGCCTGGAGGGCCGGGACAGCGTTTTCACCCCTCCACTTT
V: TRBV6-5; D: .; J: TRBJ1-2; size: .; CDR3: CASRRPGSNYGYTF; DNA: TGTGCCAGCAGAAGGCCGGGTTCTAACTATGGCTACACCTTC
V: TRBV2; D: TRBD2; J: TRBJ2-3; size: many; CDR3: CASSEGRGSTDTQYF; DNA: TGTGCCAGCAGTGAAGGGCGGGGGAGCACAGATACGCAGTATTTT
V: TRBV20-1; D: .; J: TRBJ1-5; size: .; CDR3: CSARGANQPQHF; DNA: TGCAGTGCTAGAGGCGCCAATCAGCCCCAGCATTTT
V: TRBV6-5; D: .; J: TRBJ1-4; size: .; CDR3: CASSEREATNEKLFF; DNA: TGTGCCAGCAGCGAGAGAGAAGCAACTAATGAAAAACTGTTTTTT
V: TRBV5-1; D: .; J: TRBJ2-2; size: .; CDR3: CASSLVRDRRTLSGELFF; DNA: TGCGCCAGCAGCTTGGTGCGAGACAGAAGAACTCTTTCCGGGGAGCTGTTTTTT
V: TRBV29-1; D: .; J: TRBJ1-4; size: .; CDR3: CGVFPGPSGEKRFF; DNA: TGCGGCGTTTTCCCCGGGCCATCGGGTGAAAAACGGTTTTTT
V: TRBV4-1; D: .; J: TRBJ2-7; size: many; CDR3: CASSSGTYSYEQYF; DNA: TGTGCCAGCAGTTCCGGGACGTACTCCTACGAGCAGTACTTC
V: TRBV6-6; D: .; J: TRBJ1-6; size: .; CDR3: CASSLPGFERSPPHF; DNA: TGTGCCAGCAGTCTGCCAGGGTTTGAAAGGTCACCCCCCCACTTT
V: TRBV5-1; D: .; J: TRBJ2-1; size: .; CDR3: CASSSRGDEQFF; DNA: TGCGCCAGCAGCTCCAGGGGGGATGAGCAGTTCTTC
V: TRBV7-9; D: .; J: TRBJ1-5; size: .; CDR3: CASSQDGHASQPQHF; DNA: TGTGCCAGCAGCCAGGACGGACATGCCAGTCAGCCCCAGCATTTT
V: TRBV28; D: .; J: TRBJ2-5; size: many; CDR3: CASSLSWLGGQETQYF; DNA: TGTGCCAGCAGTTTATCCTGGCTGGGTGGCCAAGAGACCCAGTACTTC
V: TRBV7-8; D: TRBD1; J: TRBJ1-1; size: .; CDR3: CASSPIRDRLNTEAFF; DNA: TGTGCCAGCAGCCCCATCCGGGACAGGTTAAACACTGAAGCTTTCTTT
V: TRBV7-2; D: .; J: TRBJ1-2; size: many; CDR3: CASSLAPSMKGYTF; DNA: TGTGCCAGCAGCTTAGCTCCGTCTATGAAGGGCTACACCTTC
V: TRBV12-5; D: TRBD2; J: TRBJ2-7; size: many; CDR3: CASGLERLAGYLSYEQYF; DNA: TGTGCTAGTGGTTTGGAGAGACTAGCGGGGTATCTGTCCTACGAGCAGTACTTC
V: TRBV30; D: .; J: TRBJ2-3; size: few; CDR3: CAWSPLTIRVGTDTQYF; DNA: TGTGCCTGGAGTCCACTTACTATTCGCGTCGGCACAGATACGCAGTATTTT
V: TRBV12-3/TRBV12-4; D: .; J: TRBJ2-5; size: many; CDR3: CASSTDRGGETQYF; DNA: TGTGCCAGCAGCACGGACCGGGGAGGAGAGACCCAGTACTTC
V: TRBV28; D: TRBD1; J: TRBJ1-5; size: few; CDR3: CASRFSDREGQPQHF; DNA: TGTGCCAGCAGATTCTCGGACAGGGAGGGTCAGCCCCAGCATTTT
V: TRBV2; D: .; J: TRBJ2-7; size: many; CDR3: CASSWKQTYEQYF; DNA: TGTGCCAGCAGTTGGAAACAGACCTACGAGCAGTACTTC
V: TRBV2; D: .; J: TRBJ2-6; size: few; CDR3: CASSEGGAGANVLTF; DNA: TGTGCCAGCAGTGAAGGAGGGGCTGGGGCCAACGTCCTGACTTTC
V: TRBV7-9; D: .; J: TRBJ2-5; size: many; CDR3: CASSLAAFFQETQYF; DNA: TGTGCCAGCAGCTTAGCGGCCTTCTTTCAAGAGACCCAGTACTTC
V: TRBV20-1; D: TRBD1; J: TRBJ1-4; size: few; CDR3: CSVDPGQGGGEKLFF; DNA: TGCAGTGTCGACCCGGGACAGGGTGGAGGGGAAAAACTGTTTTTT
V: TRBV12-3/TRBV12-4; D: TRBD1; J: TRBJ2-5; size: .; CDR3: CASNRSGYRGTETQYF; DNA: TGTGCCAGCAATCGATCCGGATACAGGGGGACAGAGACCCAGTACTTC
V: TRBV10-2; D: .; J: TRBJ1-1; size: .; CDR3: CASKNGQLRDTEAFF; DNA: TGCGCCAGCAAAAACGGACAGCTGAGGGACACTGAAGCTTTCTTT
V: TRBV7-2; D: .; J: TRBJ2-1; size: few; CDR3: CASSPRGLVNEQFF; DNA: TGTGCCAGCAGCCCACGGGGACTCGTAAATGAGCAGTTCTTC
V: TRBV20-1; D: .; J: TRBJ1-2; size: .; CDR3: CSARDGGGYGYTF; DNA: TGCAGTGCTAGAGATGGAGGGGGCTATGGCTACACCTTC
V: TRBV4-1; D: TRBD2; J: TRBJ2-1; size: many; CDR3: CASSQTSGTYNEQFF; DNA: TGCGCCAGCAGCCAGACTAGCGGGACCTACAATGAGCAGTTCTTC
V: TRBV29-1; D: .; J: TRBJ1-2; size: many; CDR3: CSLWLGNYGYTF; DNA: TGCAGCTTGTGGTTGGGTAACTATGGCTACACCTTC
V: TRBV3-1; D: .; J: TRBJ2-7; size: few; CDR3: CASSQWALGEQYF; DNA: TGTGCCAGCAGCCAATGGGCCCTGGGGGAGCAGTACTTC